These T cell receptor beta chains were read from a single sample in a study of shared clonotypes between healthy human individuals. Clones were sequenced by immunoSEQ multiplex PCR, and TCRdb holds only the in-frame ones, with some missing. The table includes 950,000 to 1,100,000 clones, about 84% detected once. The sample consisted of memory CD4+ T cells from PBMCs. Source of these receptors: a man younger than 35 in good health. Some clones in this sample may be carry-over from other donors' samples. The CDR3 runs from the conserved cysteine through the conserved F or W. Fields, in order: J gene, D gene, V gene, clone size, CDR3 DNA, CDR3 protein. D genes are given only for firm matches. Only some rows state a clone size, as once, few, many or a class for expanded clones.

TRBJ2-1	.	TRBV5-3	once	TGTGCCCTCCGTCGGGACTTCAGACCCCCGAGCTCCTACAATGAGCAGTTCTTC	CALRRDFRPPSSYNEQFF
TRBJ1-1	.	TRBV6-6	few	TGTGCCAGCAGCCCTAATATGAACACTGAAGCTTTCTTT	CASSPNMNTEAFF
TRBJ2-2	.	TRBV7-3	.	TGTGCCAGCAGCTTAGAGCCTACCGGGGAGCTGTTTTTT	CASSLEPTGELFF
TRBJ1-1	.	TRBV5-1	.	TGCGCCAGCACCGAGCAGGGAAACACTGAAGCTTTCTTT	CASTEQGNTEAFF
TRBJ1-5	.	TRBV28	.	TGTGCCAGCCGGCAGGGTGGCAATCAGCCCCAGCATTTT	CASRQGGNQPQHF
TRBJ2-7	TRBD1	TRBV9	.	TGTGCCAGCAGCGCGGACAGGGTCCTGGGAGAGCAGTACTTC	CASSADRVLGEQYF
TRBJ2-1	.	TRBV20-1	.	TGCGCAGCAGGGCACAATGAGCAGTTCTTC	CAAGHNEQFF
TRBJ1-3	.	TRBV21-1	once	TGTGCCAGCGAATCGACAGGTTCTATCTCCTCTGGAAACACCATATATTTT	CASESTGSISSGNTIYF
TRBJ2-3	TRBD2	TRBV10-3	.	TGTGCCATCAGTGACGGTCTAGCGGGAGGTGGCACAGATACGCAGTATTTT	CAISDGLAGGGTDTQYF
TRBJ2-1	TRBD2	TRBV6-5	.	TGTGCCAGCAGTTTTGAGACTAGCGGGGGGTACAATGAGCAGTTCTTC	CASSFETSGGYNEQFF
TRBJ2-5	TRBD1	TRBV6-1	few	TGTGCCAGCAGTGACCCGACAGGGGGGCGGCTTCGGCAAGAGACCCAGTACTTC	CASSDPTGGRLRQETQYF
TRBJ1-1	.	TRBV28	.	TGTGCCAGCAGTCCTCAGTCTCTATTGAACACTGAAGCTTTCTTT	CASSPQSLLNTEAFF
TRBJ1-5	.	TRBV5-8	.	TGTGCCAGCAGCTTGGGAGGGTACGGAGGGCCCCAGCATTTT	CASSLGGYGGPQHF
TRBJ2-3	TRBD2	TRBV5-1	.	TGCGCCAGCAGCCCCCCCCAAGCGGGGACCGAGGATACGCAGTATTTT	CASSPPQAGTEDTQYF
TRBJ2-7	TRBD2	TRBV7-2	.	TGTGCCAGCAGCTTAGGCCGGGAGGGCCGGTTCGAGCAGTACTTC	CASSLGREGRFEQYF
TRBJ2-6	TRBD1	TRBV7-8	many	TGTGCCAGCAGTAAACGGGACAGGATTCTGTCAGAAACCAACGTCCTGACTTTC	CASSKRDRILSETNVLTF
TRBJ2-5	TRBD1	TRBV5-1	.	TGCGCCAGCAGCCCCCACAGGGGTGGTATACAAGAGACCCAGTACTTC	CASSPHRGGIQETQYF
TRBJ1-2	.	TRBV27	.	TGTGCCAGCAGTTTCGAAGGGGCGGGCTATGGCTACACCTTC	CASSFEGAGYGYTF
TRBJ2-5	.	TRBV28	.	TGTGCCAGCAGTTCGACTAGACGGACCCAGTACTTC	CASSSTRRTQYF
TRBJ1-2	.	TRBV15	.	TGTGCCACCAGCAGAGATGGCCTTTGGGGCTACACCTTC	CATSRDGLWGYTF
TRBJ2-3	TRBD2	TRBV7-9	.	TGTGCCAGCAGCTGGATAGGACTAGCGGGAGGTTTGGCAGATACGCAGTATTTT	CASSWIGLAGGLADTQYF
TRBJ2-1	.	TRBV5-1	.	TGCGCCAGCGGGATAGCAGGTCCTTCCTACAATGAGCAGTTCTTC	CASGIAGPSYNEQFF
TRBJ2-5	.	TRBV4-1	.	TGCGCCAGCAGCCAACGGGGACAATTAGGCGAGACCCAGTACTTC	CASSQRGQLGETQYF
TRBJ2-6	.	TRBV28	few	TGTGCCAGCAGTTTGGGGTGGGGGTCTGGGGCCAACGTCCTGACTTTC	CASSLGWGSGANVLTF
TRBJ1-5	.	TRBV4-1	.	TGCGCCAGCAGCCCTTTGGGGCGGCGAGGGAGCAATCAGCCCCAGCATTTT	CASSPLGRRGSNQPQHF
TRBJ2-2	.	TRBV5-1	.	TGCGCCAGCAGCGAGAGGGGGGACTCGAACACCGGGGAGCTGTTTTTT	CASSERGDSNTGELFF